This TCR beta chain was sequenced for a study of shared clonotypes between healthy human individuals. Libraries were prepared by immunoSEQ multiplex PCR; TCRdb keeps only in-frame clonotypes and omits some of them. The repertoire holds 1,500,000 or so clones, approximately 98.5% seen once, with 0.36% in the top ten. The receptor comes from a man aged 25 to 45 in good health. The sequenced sample consisted of naive CD4+ T cells sorted from blood. Subset defined: CD45RA+ positively selected.

CDR3 nucleotides: TGTGCTAGTGGCCTGGGACAATACACTGAAGCTTTCTTT. Translated, it gives CASGLGQYTEAFF. The V and J genes are TRBV12-5 and TRBJ1-1; maybe TRBD1 (6 bases). Trimming removed 6 bases at V and 3 bases at J, with 11 bases between. CDR1 and CDR2 from the germline V gene are LGHNT and FRNRAP. This CDR3 is 13 amino acids long.